This TCR beta chain was sequenced during a study of cytomegalovirus exposure and HLA in healthy donors. V lost 4 bases and J 9 bases, leaving 10 bases between the germline ends. Germline V gene sequence: CDR1 LNHDA, CDR2 SQIVND (reference sequence). The CDR3 contains 13 residues. All donors participated as healthy donors of bone marrow. Study-wide findings and caveats: Later work associated roughly 17,000 TCR beta sequences with HLA alleles at 0.05 false discovery rate. Across HLA loci, a later analysis found differing TCR association rates, with DRB1 most and HLA-C fewest. The CMV antigen specificity of a few CMV-associated chains was confirmed through in vitro analysis.

Comment on this clone: Its antigen is not known.

PCR amplification relied on 60 Vbeta primers (plus 13 Jbeta primers). Clones were read by immunoSEQ multiplex PCR, and TCRdb kept only the in-frame ones, dropping some. The table includes tens of thousands of clones, roughly 73% detected once. This chain connects TRBV19 to TRBJ1-6; D is possibly TRBD1 (6 bases). The TCR sequence derives from a woman in her 40s in good health and CMV-seropositive. Input material: PBMCs. DNA of the CDR3: TGTGCCAGTAGTAAGGACAGTGGTTCACCCCTCCACTTT. Translation gives CASSKDSGSPLHF.